A single count supports the clone carrying this T cell receptor beta chain. Its target is not known. TCRdb keeps only in-frame clones here, not all; method: immunoSEQ multiplex PCR. The sample lists some 640,000 clones, around 89% occurring once. This specimen belongs to a study of Ad26.COV2.S vaccination and SARS-CoV-2 variants. Study as a whole: Donor joined the COV1001 Ad26.COV2.S trial arm.

V was pared by 7 bases and J by 4 bases, with 14 bases between. The CDR3 is 14 amino acids. Germline V lookup: CDR1 MRHNA, CDR2 SNTAGT. Study-level results: The TCR breadth and depth analyses may have produced an underestimate of total T cell responses. It was vaccine recipients, not placebo recipients, who had the higher spike-specific TCR breadth.

Treatment: 19 received Ad26.COV2.S at low or high dose, single or two shots; 5 received placebo; per-sample allocation not given. Samples analyzed were those drawn on day 63 after the first vaccine or placebo injection. This rearrangement joins TRBV6-4 to TRBJ1-5; no firm D call. Sample: peripheral blood, taken in a trial of Ad26.COV2.S vaccine versus placebo. The clonotype comes from a person between 18 and 59 years old who received the Ad26.COV2.S COVID-19 vaccine or a placebo. The CDR3 bases are TGTGCCAGCAAAAGAATCGACGGAAATCAGCCCCAGCATTTT. Translating gives CASKRIDGNQPQHF.